This T cell receptor beta chain is drawn from a study of ipilimumab plus nivolumab after autologous stem cell transplantation. The overall study: Patients received a median of about 5 ipilimumab and 8 or 9 nivolumab doses.

The protocol was immunoSEQ multiplex PCR, while the TCRdb copy is restricted to in-frame clones and leaves out a portion. The sample has roughly 25,000 clones; 86% are singletons. Patients got ipilimumab 1 mg/kg beginning 14 to 28 days post-transplant. CDR3 length equals 15 residues. The trim removed 1 base at V and 3 bases at J, leaving 2 bases unmatched. Germline lookup yields CDR1 SGHAT and CDR2 FQNNGV. The genes are TRBV11-2 and TRBJ1-4; 7 bases map to TRBD1. The specimen comprised PBMCs, sampled in a trial of ipilimumab plus nivolumab as post-transplant consolidation. The sequence was collected from a male donor with diffuse large B-cell lymphoma. The CDR3 is CASSLGDSSNEKLFF. The DNA of the CDR3 is TGTGCCAGCAGCTTAGGGGACAGTTCTAATGAAAAACTGTTTTTT. Complete variable domain (other parts from reference TRBV11-2 and TRBJ1-4): EAGVAQSPRYKIIEKRQSVAFWCNPISGHATLYWYQQILGQGPKLLIQFQNNGVVDDSQLPKDRFSAERLKGVDSTLKIQPAKLEDSAVYLCASSLGDSSNEKLFFGSGTQLSVL.